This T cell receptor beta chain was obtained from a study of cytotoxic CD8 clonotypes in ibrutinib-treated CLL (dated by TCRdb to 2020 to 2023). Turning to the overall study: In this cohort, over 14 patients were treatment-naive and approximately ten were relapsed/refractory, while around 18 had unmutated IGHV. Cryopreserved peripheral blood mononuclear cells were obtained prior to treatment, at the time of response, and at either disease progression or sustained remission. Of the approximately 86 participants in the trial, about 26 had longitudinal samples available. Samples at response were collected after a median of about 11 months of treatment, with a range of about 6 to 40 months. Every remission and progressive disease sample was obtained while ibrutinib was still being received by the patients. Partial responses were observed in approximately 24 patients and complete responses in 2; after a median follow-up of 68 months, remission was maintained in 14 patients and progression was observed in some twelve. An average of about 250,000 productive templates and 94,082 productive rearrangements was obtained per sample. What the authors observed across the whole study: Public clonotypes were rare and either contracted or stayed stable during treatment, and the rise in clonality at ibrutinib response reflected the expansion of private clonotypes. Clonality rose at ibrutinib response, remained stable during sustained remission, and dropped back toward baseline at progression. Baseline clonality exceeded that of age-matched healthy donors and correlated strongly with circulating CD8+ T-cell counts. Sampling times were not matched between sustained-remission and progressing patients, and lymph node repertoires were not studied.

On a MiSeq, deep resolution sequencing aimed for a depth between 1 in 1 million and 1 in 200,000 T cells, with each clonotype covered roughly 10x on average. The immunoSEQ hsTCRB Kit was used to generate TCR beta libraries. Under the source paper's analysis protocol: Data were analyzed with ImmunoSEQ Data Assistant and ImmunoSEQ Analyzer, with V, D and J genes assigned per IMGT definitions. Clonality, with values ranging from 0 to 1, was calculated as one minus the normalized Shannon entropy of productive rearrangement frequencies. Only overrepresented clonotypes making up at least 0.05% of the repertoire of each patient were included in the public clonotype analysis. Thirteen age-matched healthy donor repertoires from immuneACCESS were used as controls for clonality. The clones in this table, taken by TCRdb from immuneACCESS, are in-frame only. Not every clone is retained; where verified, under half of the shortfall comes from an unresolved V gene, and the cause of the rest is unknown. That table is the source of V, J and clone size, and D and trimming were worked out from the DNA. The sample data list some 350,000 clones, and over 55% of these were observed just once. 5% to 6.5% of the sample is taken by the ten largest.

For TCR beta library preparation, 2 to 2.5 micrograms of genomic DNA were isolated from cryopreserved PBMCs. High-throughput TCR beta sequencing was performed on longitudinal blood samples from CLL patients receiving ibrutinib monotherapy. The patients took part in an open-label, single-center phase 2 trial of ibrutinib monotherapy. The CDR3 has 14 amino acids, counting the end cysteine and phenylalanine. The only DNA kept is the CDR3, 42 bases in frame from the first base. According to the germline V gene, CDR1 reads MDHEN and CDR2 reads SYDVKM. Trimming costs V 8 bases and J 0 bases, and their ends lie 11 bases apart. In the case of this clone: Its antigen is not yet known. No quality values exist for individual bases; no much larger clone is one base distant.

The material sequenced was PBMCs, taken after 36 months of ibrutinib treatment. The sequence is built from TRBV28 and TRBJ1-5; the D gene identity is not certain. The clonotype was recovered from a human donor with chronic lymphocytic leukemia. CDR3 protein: CASARRNSNQPQHF. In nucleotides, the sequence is TGTGCCAGCGCCCGGAGGAATAGCAATCAGCCCCAGCATTTT.